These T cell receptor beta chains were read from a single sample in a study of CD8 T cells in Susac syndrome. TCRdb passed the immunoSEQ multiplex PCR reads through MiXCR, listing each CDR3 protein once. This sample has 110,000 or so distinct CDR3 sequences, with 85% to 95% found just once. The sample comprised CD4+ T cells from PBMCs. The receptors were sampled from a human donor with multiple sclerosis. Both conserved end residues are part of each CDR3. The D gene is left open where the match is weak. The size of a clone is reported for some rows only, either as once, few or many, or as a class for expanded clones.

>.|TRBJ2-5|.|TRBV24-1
TGTGCCACCAGTGATTTGCAGAAAGAGACCCAGTACTTC
CATSDLQKETQYF
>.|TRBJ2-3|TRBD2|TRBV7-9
TGTGCCAGCAGCGCCGGTGGACTAGCGGGGCCGCAGTATTTT
CASSAGGLAGPQYF
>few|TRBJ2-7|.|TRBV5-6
TGTGCCAGCAGGCGTCGAGACGGCTACGAGCAGTACTTC
CASRRRDGYEQYF
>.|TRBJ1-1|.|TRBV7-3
TGTGCCAGCAGCTTAAGTGGCGGGGAGAACACTGAAGCTTTCTTT
CASSLSGGENTEAFF
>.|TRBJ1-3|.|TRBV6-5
TGTGCCAGCAGTTACGGACCGAGCTCTGGAAACACCATATATTTT
CASSYGPSSGNTIYF
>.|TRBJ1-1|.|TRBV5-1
TGCGCCAGCAGATCAGAAGATCGTCGAGCTTTCTTT
CASRSEDRRAFF
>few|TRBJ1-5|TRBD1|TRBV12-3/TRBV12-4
TGTGCCAGCAGTCTGACAGGGTTTAATCAGCCCCAGCATTTT
CASSLTGFNQPQHF
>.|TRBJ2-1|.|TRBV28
TGTGCCAGCAGTTCCCCTATGACAAATGAGCAGTTCTTC
CASSSPMTNEQFF
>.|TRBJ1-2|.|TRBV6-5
TGTGCCAGCACCGCTGAGGGTCGGGAATTATATGGCTACACCTTC
CASTAEGRELYGYTF
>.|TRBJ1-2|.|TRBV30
TGTGCCTGGGCTCCCGACAGACGTTATGGCTACACCTTC
CAWAPDRRYGYTF
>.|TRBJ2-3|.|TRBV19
TGTGCCAGTAGTGGCGGGACTCTATTCACAGATACGCAGTATTTT
CASSGGTLFTDTQYF
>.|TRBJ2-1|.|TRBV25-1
TGTGCCAGCAGTTCAGGACAGCCAACCTCCAATGAGCAGTTCTTC
CASSSGQPTSNEQFF
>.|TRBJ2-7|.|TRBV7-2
TGTGCCAGCAGCCCAGCCGGTAATGGGGGATTGCAGTACTTC
CASSPAGNGGLQYF
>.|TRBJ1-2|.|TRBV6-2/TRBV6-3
TGTGCCACCAGGAGAGGCTATGGCTACACCTTC
CATRRGYGYTF
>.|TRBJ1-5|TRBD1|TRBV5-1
TGCGCCAGCAGCCTGGGGGACAGCATCAATCAGCCCCAGCATTTT
CASSLGDSINQPQHF
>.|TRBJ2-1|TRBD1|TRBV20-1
TGCAGTGCTAGAGTCCGGCCCAGGGGGTACAATGAGCAGTTCTTC
CSARVRPRGYNEQFF
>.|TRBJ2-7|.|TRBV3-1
TGTGCCAGCAGCCAGAATCCAGGGATTGCCAACGAGCAGTACTTC
CASSQNPGIANEQYF
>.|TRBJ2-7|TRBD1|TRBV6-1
TGTGCCAGCAGCCAGACGACAGGGGCCAAATTCTACGAGCAGTACTTC
CASSQTTGAKFYEQYF
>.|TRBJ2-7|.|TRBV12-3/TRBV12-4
TGTGCCAGCAGTTCCTCGGACTTGCCCTGGGTGCAGTACTTC
CASSSSDLPWVQYF
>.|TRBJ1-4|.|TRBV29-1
TGCAGCGCAAGGGACACCCCCTGGGGAGGTGAAAAACTGTTTTTT
CSARDTPWGGEKLFF
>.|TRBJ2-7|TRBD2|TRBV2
TGTGCCAGCAGTGAAATAACGGGGGGCGAGCAGTACTTC
CASSEITGGEQYF
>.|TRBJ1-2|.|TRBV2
TGTGCCAGCAGTGTCTCTCGCGCTAACTATGGCTACACCTTC
CASSVSRANYGYTF
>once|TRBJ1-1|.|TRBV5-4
TGTGCCAGCAGCTCCCTGGGAAGGGCGTCGGGTTTTCGGGCTTTCTTT
CASSSLGRASGFRAFF
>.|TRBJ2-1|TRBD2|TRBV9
TGTGCCAGCAGCGTAGCTCTCTTGGGGACTAGTCGGGATGAGCAGTTCTTC
CASSVALLGTSRDEQFF
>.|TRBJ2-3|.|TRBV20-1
TGCAGTGCTCCGGGTCATGGGGTAGATACGCAGTATTTT
CSAPGHGVDTQYF
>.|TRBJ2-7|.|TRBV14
TGTGCCAGCAGCGGAGGTCTGCGGCCGGGACCGAGAAACTACGAGCAGTACTTC
CASSGGLRPGPRNYEQYF
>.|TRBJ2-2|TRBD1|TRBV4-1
TGCGCCAGCAGCCAAGAGGGGGGACAGGGGATCCCGACGAACACCGGGGAGCTGTTTTTT
CASSQEGGQGIPTNTGELFF
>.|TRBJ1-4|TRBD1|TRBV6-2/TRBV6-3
TGTGCCAGCCGGGAGTTGCCCCATACAGGGGCCGGGCATGAAAAACTGTTTTTT
CASRELPHTGAGHEKLFF
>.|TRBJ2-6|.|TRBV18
TGTGCCAGCTCACAATCAGGGGTTGGGGCCAACGTCCTGACTTTC
CASSQSGVGANVLTF
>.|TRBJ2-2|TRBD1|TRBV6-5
TGTGCCAGCAGGGCAGGGGGTACGTCCGGGGAGCTGTTTTTT
CASRAGGTSGELFF
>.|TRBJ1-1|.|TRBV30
TGTGCCTGGAGTGGAGACAGTGAGAACACTGAAGCTTTCTTT
CAWSGDSENTEAFF
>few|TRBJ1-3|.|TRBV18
TGTGCCAGCTCACCCACGGGTGGACTCGGAAACACCATATATTTT
CASSPTGGLGNTIYF
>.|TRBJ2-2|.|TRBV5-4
TGTGCCACCCCGGGGGGCGTGTTCGGGGAGCTGTTTTTT
CATPGGVFGELFF
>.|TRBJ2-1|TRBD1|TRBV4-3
TGCGCCAGCAGCCCGTGGACAGGGGGCAATGAGCAGTTCTTC
CASSPWTGGNEQFF
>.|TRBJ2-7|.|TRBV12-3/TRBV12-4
TGTGCCAGCAGTTTTGGCAGTACCTACGAGCAGTACTTC
CASSFGSTYEQYF
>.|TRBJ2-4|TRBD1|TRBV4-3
TGCGCCAGCAGCCAGACAGGGGGCAATTCGGCCAAAAACATTCAGTACTTC
CASSQTGGNSAKNIQYF
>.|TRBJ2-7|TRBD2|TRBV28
TGTGCCAGCAGCCCGGGACTAGCGGCGGGCGAGCAGTACTTC
CASSPGLAAGEQYF
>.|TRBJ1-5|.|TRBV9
TGTGCCAGCAGCGTAACCGGGAATTCGAATCAGCCCCAGCATTTT
CASSVTGNSNQPQHF
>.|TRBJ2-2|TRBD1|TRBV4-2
TGTGCCAGCAGCACTCCGGGACAGGGGAGCGGGGAGCTGTTTTTT
CASSTPGQGSGELFF
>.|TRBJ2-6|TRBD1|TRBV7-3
TGTGCCAGCAGCGTAGGACGAGGGGGCGCTGGGGCCAACGTCCTGACTTTC
CASSVGRGGAGANVLTF
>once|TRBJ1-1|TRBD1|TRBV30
TGTGCCTGGAGTACCCCGGACAGGTACACTGAAGCTTTCTTT
CAWSTPDRYTEAFF
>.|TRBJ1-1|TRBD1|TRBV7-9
TGTGCCAGCAGCTTACAGGGGGGGGCTTTCTTT
CASSLQGGAFF